Ten or more counts support the clone carrying this TCR beta chain. The antigen is undetermined. The sample originates from a study of T-cell memory formation after mild COVID-19. Researchers used 5'RACE with constant-segment primers to make TCR alpha and TCR beta cDNA libraries that carry sample barcodes and UMIs. One entry per CDR3 protein results from TCRdb running MiXCR on the 5' RACE reads. The sample has under 300,000 distinct CDR3 sequences; 7.5% to 9.5% are singletons. Whole-study findings and limits: Chiefly within CM and EM were the contracting CD4+ clones; CD8+ ones were within EMRA.

Sequenced input: PBMCs or a T cell subset sorted from them (not recorded which). This sequence originates from a man between 18 and 35 years old who had mild COVID-19 (a few samples of this study predate the infection). Cell type and time point are not known.

The CDR3 DNA reads TGTGCCAGCAGTCCCCTCGGGGGGTCGGAGACCCAGTACTTC. It specifies CASSPLGGSETQYF. V and J are TRBV12-3 or TRBV12-4 and TRBJ2-5, with 7 positions matching TRBD2. This CDR3 comprises 14 residues. The V segment lost 5 bases and the J segment 5 bases; nucleotides outside the gene matches: 8.